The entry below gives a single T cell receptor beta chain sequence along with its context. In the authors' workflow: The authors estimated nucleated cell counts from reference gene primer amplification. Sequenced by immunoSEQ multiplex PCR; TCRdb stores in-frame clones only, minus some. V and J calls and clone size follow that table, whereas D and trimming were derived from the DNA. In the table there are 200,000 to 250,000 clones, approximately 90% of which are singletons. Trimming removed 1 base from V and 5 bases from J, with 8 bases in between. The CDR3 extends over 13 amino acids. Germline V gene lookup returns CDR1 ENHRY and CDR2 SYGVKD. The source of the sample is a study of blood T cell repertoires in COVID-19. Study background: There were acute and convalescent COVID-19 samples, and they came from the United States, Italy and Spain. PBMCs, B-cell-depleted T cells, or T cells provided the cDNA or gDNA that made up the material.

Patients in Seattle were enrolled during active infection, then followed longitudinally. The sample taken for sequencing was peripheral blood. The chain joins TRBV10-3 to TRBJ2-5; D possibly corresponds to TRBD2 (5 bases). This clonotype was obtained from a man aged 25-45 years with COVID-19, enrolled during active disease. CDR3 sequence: CAISECTGETQYF. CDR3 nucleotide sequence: TGTGCCATCAGTGAGTGTACGGGGGAGACCCAGTACTTC.